These T cell receptor beta chains were read from a single sample in a study of post-analysis software for immune sequencing data. TCRdb re-derived calls from the PCR reads in MiXCR, one entry per CDR3 protein. Among about half a million distinct CDR3 sequences listed, roughly 45% were seen once. The sample comprised blood. The receptors stem from a girl aged 5-17 years with multiple sclerosis. Both conserved end residues are trimmed from each CDR3.

J	V	length	CDR3
TRBJ2-3	TRBV7-3	13	ASSSRGGMTDTQY
TRBJ2-7	TRBV29-1	9	SVGETYEQY
TRBJ2-7	TRBV10-3	13	AISDAAGGTYEQY
.	TRBV4-1	8	ASSKAIQY
TRBJ2-3	TRBV20-1	13	SARRAGGSTDTQY
TRBJ1-1	TRBV10-3	12	AISGGERHTEAF
TRBJ1-5	TRBV2	14	ASSLRGTRGNQPQH
TRBJ1-2	TRBV14	11	ASSPRITDGYT
TRBJ2-7	TRBV12-3/TRBV12-4	12	ASSLRGGFSEQY
TRBJ2-7	TRBV20-1	12	SAAPGSSSYEQY
.	TRBV6-6	11	ASSSPPPYEQY
TRBJ2-7	TRBV2	10	ASHDSYYEQY
TRBJ2-3	TRBV3-1	15	ASSPVLSTAITDTQY
TRBJ1-2	TRBV7-9	14	ASSLLTGAANYGYT
TRBJ2-5	TRBV12-3/TRBV12-4	11	ASSGDREGAQY
TRBJ2-3	TRBV7-8	14	ASSLITSGSTDTQY
TRBJ2-1	TRBV29-1	13	SVEYRRVASPRQF
TRBJ1-2	TRBV3-1	12	ASSQEYKTYGYT
TRBJ1-1	TRBV29-1	11	SVARRLNTEAF
TRBJ2-7	TRBV5-1	13	ASSAGTGSGYEQY
TRBJ2-6	TRBV3-1	11	ASRQTGANVLT
TRBJ2-1	TRBV7-2	14	ASIPPGRTMYNEQF
TRBJ1-1	TRBV27	11	ASSLSLITEAF
TRBJ1-2	TRBV12-3/TRBV12-4	11	ASSLAPEAAYT
TRBJ2-7	TRBV6-9	12	ASTPTGDSYEQY
TRBJ2-1	TRBV10-3	9	AISEIHEQF
TRBJ1-2	TRBV13	13	AGSGRDRGDYGYT
TRBJ2-3	TRBV10-2	13	ASRDSQATTDTQY
TRBJ1-1	TRBV20-1	12	SARAHQGRTEAF
TRBJ2-3	TRBV6-5	13	ASSYREFSTDTQY
TRBJ2-7	TRBV4-1	12	ASSQERERDEQY
TRBJ2-3	TRBV20-1	12	SARGGLRRDTQY
TRBJ1-4	TRBV6-2/TRBV6-3	15	ASSWAGEEATNEKLF
TRBJ2-1	TRBV29-1	14	SVDLTASGSYNEQF
TRBJ2-7	TRBV19	13	ASSVGAGISYEQY
TRBJ2-5	TRBV6-1	12	ASSERAVQETQY
TRBJ2-7	TRBV20-1	12	SAPRTALGNEQY
TRBJ2-5	TRBV7-9	14	ASSLAGKRGQETQY
TRBJ1-1	TRBV5-6	13	ASSFAAEMNTEAF
TRBJ1-1	TRBV9	11	ASSAGQQPEAF
TRBJ2-7	TRBV20-1	12	SATRVAGVGEQY
.	TRBV6-2/TRBV6-3	12	ASSYSIQGKTQY
TRBJ1-2	TRBV15	15	ATSRGGWDRANYGYT
TRBJ2-3	TRBV28	12	ASRDRDGTDTQY
TRBJ2-7	TRBV20-1	12	SGENIAKRYEQY
TRBJ2-1	TRBV27	14	ASSSLLVSSYNEQF